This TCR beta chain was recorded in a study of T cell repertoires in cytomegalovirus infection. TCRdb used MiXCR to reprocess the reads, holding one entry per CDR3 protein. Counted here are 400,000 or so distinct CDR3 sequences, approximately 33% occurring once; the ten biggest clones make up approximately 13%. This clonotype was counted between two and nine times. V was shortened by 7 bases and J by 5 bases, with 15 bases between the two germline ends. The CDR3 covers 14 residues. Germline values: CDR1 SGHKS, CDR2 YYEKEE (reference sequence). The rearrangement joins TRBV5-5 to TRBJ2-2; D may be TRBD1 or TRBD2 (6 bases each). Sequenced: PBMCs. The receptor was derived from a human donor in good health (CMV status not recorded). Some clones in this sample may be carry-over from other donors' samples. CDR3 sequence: CASHPGAVTGELFF. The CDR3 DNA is TGTGCCAGCCATCCGGGGGCAGTAACCGGGGAGCTGTTTTTT.